The rows below give T cell receptor beta chains drawn from one sample of a study of T cells in localized non-small cell lung cancer. Produced via immunoSEQ multiplex PCR; TCRdb's table is partial and in-frame only. The table shows over 50,000 clones, with roughly 90% occurring only once. The sample was peripheral blood, taken before any cancer treatment. These receptors all come from a woman aged 35 to 75 with stage I lung adenocarcinoma. Both conserved end residues are part of each CDR3. The order of the fields is V gene, D gene, J gene, clone size, CDR3 protein, CDR3 DNA. The D gene is left open where the match is weak. Size values are once, few and many counts, or a class for expanded clones, and some rows have none.

v_call: TRBV18
d_call: -
j_call: TRBJ1-1
clone_size: -
cdr3_aa: CASSQLLDNEAFF
cdr3_nt: TGTGCCAGCTCCCAATTGTTGGACAATGAAGCTTTCTTT

v_call: TRBV5-1
d_call: -
j_call: TRBJ2-1
clone_size: -
cdr3_aa: CAIQYNGQFF
cdr3_nt: TGCGCCATACAGTACAATGGGCAGTTCTTC

v_call: TRBV5-1
d_call: -
j_call: TRBJ2-5
clone_size: -
cdr3_aa: CASSLQTSSETQYF
cdr3_nt: TGCGCCAGCAGCTTGCAAACAAGCTCGGAGACCCAGTACTTC

v_call: TRBV5-1
d_call: TRBD2
j_call: TRBJ2-5
clone_size: -
cdr3_aa: CASSPTSGGASETQYF
cdr3_nt: TGCGCCAGCAGCCCTACTAGCGGGGGGGCCTCAGAGACCCAGTACTTC

v_call: TRBV4-1
d_call: -
j_call: TRBJ1-1
clone_size: -
cdr3_aa: CASSQEIGQPPAEAFF
cdr3_nt: TGCGCCAGCAGCCAAGAAATAGGGCAGCCGCCCGCTGAAGCTTTCTTT

v_call: TRBV29-1
d_call: TRBD2
j_call: TRBJ2-2
clone_size: once
cdr3_aa: CSAGGLAGGPDTGELFF
cdr3_nt: TGCAGCGCGGGAGGACTAGCGGGAGGGCCGGACACCGGGGAGCTGTTTTTT

v_call: TRBV5-6
d_call: -
j_call: TRBJ1-2
clone_size: -
cdr3_aa: CASSLFSGAGYGYTF
cdr3_nt: TGTGCCAGCAGCTTGTTTTCAGGGGCCGGCTATGGCTACACCTTC

v_call: TRBV11-2
d_call: -
j_call: TRBJ2-7
clone_size: -
cdr3_aa: CASSLAGTIYEQYF
cdr3_nt: TGTGCCAGCAGCTTAGCCGGGACAATATACGAGCAGTACTTC

v_call: TRBV4-1
d_call: -
j_call: TRBJ1-2
clone_size: once
cdr3_aa: CASSQESTRSRADGYTF
cdr3_nt: TGCGCCAGCAGCCAAGAATCAACCCGATCAAGAGCCGATGGCTACACCTTC

v_call: TRBV4-2
d_call: -
j_call: TRBJ2-7
clone_size: -
cdr3_aa: CASSQEDGGAQYF
cdr3_nt: TGTGCCAGCAGCCAAGAGGATGGGGGTGCGCAGTACTTC

v_call: TRBV7-3
d_call: TRBD1
j_call: TRBJ2-1
clone_size: -
cdr3_aa: CASSPQGQGLFF
cdr3_nt: TGTGCCAGCAGCCCCCAAGGACAGGGCCTGTTCTTC

v_call: TRBV11-2
d_call: -
j_call: TRBJ2-3
clone_size: -
cdr3_aa: CASSLRLTTDTQYF
cdr3_nt: TGTGCCAGCAGCCTTAGACTGACCACAGATACGCAGTATTTT

v_call: TRBV27
d_call: -
j_call: TRBJ1-4
clone_size: -
cdr3_aa: CASSLLEGFCEKLFF
cdr3_nt: TGTGCCAGCAGTTTATTGGAGGGTTTTTGTGAAAAACTGTTTTTT

v_call: TRBV2
d_call: -
j_call: TRBJ2-1
clone_size: -
cdr3_aa: CASSVQAGAYNEQFF
cdr3_nt: TGTGCCAGCAGTGTCCAGGCGGGGGCTTACAATGAGCAGTTCTTC

v_call: TRBV28
d_call: -
j_call: TRBJ1-4
clone_size: -
cdr3_aa: CASSLRPLNEKLFF
cdr3_nt: TGTGCCAGCAGTTTAAGGCCCCTTAATGAAAAACTGTTTTTT

v_call: TRBV18
d_call: -
j_call: TRBJ1-5
clone_size: -
cdr3_aa: CASSREDSSNQPQHF
cdr3_nt: TGTGCCAGCTCACGGGAGGACAGTAGCAATCAGCCCCAGCATTTT

v_call: TRBV4-3
d_call: -
j_call: TRBJ2-5
clone_size: -
cdr3_aa: CASSQGRVQETQYF
cdr3_nt: TGCGCCAGCAGCCAAGGCAGGGTCCAAGAGACCCAGTACTTC

v_call: TRBV6-1
d_call: TRBD1
j_call: TRBJ1-5
clone_size: -
cdr3_aa: CASSESAQGAILFNQPQHF
cdr3_nt: TGTGCCAGCAGTGAATCGGCCCAGGGGGCTATTCTCTTCAATCAGCCCCAGCATTTT

v_call: TRBV5-8
d_call: -
j_call: TRBJ1-2
clone_size: -
cdr3_aa: CASSRTGTVGGYTF
cdr3_nt: TGTGCCAGCAGCCGAACCGGGACGGTGGGAGGCTACACCTTC

v_call: TRBV14
d_call: TRBD1
j_call: TRBJ1-1
clone_size: -
cdr3_aa: CASQGQANTEAFF
cdr3_nt: TGTGCCAGCCAGGGACAGGCGAACACTGAAGCTTTCTTT

v_call: TRBV5-4
d_call: TRBD1
j_call: TRBJ2-5
clone_size: -
cdr3_aa: CASSPLFSQGIAGQTQYF
cdr3_nt: TGTGCCAGCAGCCCACTATTCTCACAGGGGATAGCTGGGCAGACCCAGTACTTC

v_call: TRBV5-1
d_call: TRBD1
j_call: TRBJ2-1
clone_size: -
cdr3_aa: CASSRQTSTGGSYNEQFF
cdr3_nt: TGCGCCAGCAGCAGACAAACCTCAACAGGGGGTTCCTACAATGAGCAGTTCTTC

v_call: TRBV19
d_call: TRBD1
j_call: TRBJ2-1
clone_size: -
cdr3_aa: CASGTGANEQFF
cdr3_nt: TGTGCCAGTGGGACAGGGGCCAATGAGCAGTTCTTC

v_call: TRBV19
d_call: TRBD1
j_call: TRBJ1-1
clone_size: -
cdr3_aa: CASSRTGQGAWGEAFF
cdr3_nt: TGTGCCAGTAGTAGGACGGGACAGGGGGCTTGGGGTGAAGCTTTCTTT

v_call: TRBV4-3
d_call: -
j_call: TRBJ2-1
clone_size: -
cdr3_aa: CASSQDWGSDNEQFF
cdr3_nt: TGCGCCAGCAGCCAAGATTGGGGTTCCGACAATGAGCAGTTCTTC

v_call: TRBV28
d_call: -
j_call: TRBJ2-2
clone_size: -
cdr3_aa: CASRGRTGELFF
cdr3_nt: TGTGCCAGCCGGGGCCGAACCGGGGAGCTGTTTTTT

v_call: TRBV7-3
d_call: TRBD1
j_call: TRBJ2-7
clone_size: -
cdr3_aa: CASSPGTGLSYEQYF
cdr3_nt: TGTGCCAGCAGCCCCGGGACAGGGCTTTCCTACGAGCAGTACTTC

v_call: TRBV10-2
d_call: -
j_call: TRBJ1-1
clone_size: -
cdr3_aa: CASSLTENTEAFF
cdr3_nt: TGCGCCAGCAGTCTGACAGAGAACACTGAAGCTTTCTTT

v_call: TRBV7-8
d_call: TRBD1
j_call: TRBJ1-2
clone_size: -
cdr3_aa: CASSRPGQPFGGYTF
cdr3_nt: TGTGCCAGCAGTAGGCCGGGACAGCCCTTTGGCGGCTACACCTTC

v_call: TRBV10-3
d_call: -
j_call: TRBJ2-7
clone_size: -
cdr3_aa: CAISEGIQTREQYF
cdr3_nt: TGTGCCATCAGTGAGGGGATTCAGACGCGGGAGCAGTACTTC

v_call: TRBV19
d_call: -
j_call: TRBJ1-5
clone_size: few
cdr3_aa: CASAVSYNQPQHF
cdr3_nt: TGTGCCAGCGCGGTCAGTTACAATCAGCCCCAGCATTTT

v_call: TRBV7-2
d_call: TRBD2
j_call: TRBJ2-3
clone_size: -
cdr3_aa: CASSLIPSGGATDTQYF
cdr3_nt: TGTGCCAGCAGCTTGATACCTAGCGGGGGGGCCACAGATACGCAGTATTTT

v_call: TRBV30
d_call: -
j_call: TRBJ1-4
clone_size: -
cdr3_aa: CAWSRLIGGEKLFF
cdr3_nt: TGTGCCTGGAGTAGACTCATCGGAGGTGAAAAACTGTTTTTT

v_call: TRBV29-1
d_call: -
j_call: TRBJ2-1
clone_size: once
cdr3_aa: CSVPDPLREFF
cdr3_nt: TGCAGCGTACCAGACCCCCTTAGGGAGTTCTTC

v_call: TRBV19
d_call: -
j_call: TRBJ2-1
clone_size: -
cdr3_aa: CASSLEGHWRDEQFF
cdr3_nt: TGTGCCAGTAGCCTCGAGGGACACTGGCGCGATGAGCAGTTCTTC

v_call: TRBV5-1
d_call: TRBD1
j_call: TRBJ2-1
clone_size: -
cdr3_aa: CASSDSPGQGKEQFF
cdr3_nt: TGCGCCAGCAGCGACTCCCCGGGACAGGGTAAAGAGCAGTTCTTC